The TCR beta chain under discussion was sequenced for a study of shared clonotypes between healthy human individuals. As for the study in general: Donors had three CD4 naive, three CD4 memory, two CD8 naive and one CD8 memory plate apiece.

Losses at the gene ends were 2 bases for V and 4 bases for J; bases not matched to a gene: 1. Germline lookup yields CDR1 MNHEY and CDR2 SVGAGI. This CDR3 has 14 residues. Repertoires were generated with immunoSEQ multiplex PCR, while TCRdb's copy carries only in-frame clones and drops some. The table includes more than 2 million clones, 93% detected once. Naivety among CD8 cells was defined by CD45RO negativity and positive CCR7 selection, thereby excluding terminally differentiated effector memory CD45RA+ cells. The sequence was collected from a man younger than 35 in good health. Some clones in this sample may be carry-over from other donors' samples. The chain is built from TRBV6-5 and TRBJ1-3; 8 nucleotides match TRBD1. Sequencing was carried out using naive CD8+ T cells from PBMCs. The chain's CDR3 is CASSYRTGGNTIYF. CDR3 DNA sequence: TGTGCCAGCAGTTACAGGACAGGGGGAAACACCATATATTTT.